One TCR beta chain is described in this entry. This clone was counted only a few times. The specificity of this receptor is unknown. Per-base quality was not reported, and no clone a single base away is much larger than it. The CDR3 regions of human TCRbeta chains were analyzed by immunosequencing. As for how the authors treated the data: Repertoire TCRs were matched against a reference library of SARS-CoV-2-specific TCRs generated with the MIRA antigen-specificity platform. Breadth was defined as the fraction of unique TCRs that were SARS-CoV-2-associated, and depth was defined as the fraction of total T cells that were SARS-CoV-2-associated. Using the MIRA data, each spike-specific TCR was assigned both to the spike region to which the TCR was reactive and to a CD4 or CD8 class. Log10-transformed breadth and depth values were compared by one-way ANOVA with Sidak's multiple comparisons tests. TCRdb retrieved this table from immuneACCESS and kept in-frame rearrangements only. Not all clones are present; in checked studies, unresolved V genes account for under half, and no reason is known for the remainder. V and J calls and clone size are copied from that table; D and trimming were computed from the DNA. The sample contains about 120,000 clones, 85% to 90% of them found a single time. The top ten constitute around a tenth of the sample.

These data belong to a study of T cell responses to AZD1222 COVID-19 vaccine (dated by TCRdb to the early 2020s). Background on the whole study: AZD1222 recipients whose second dose came at about 4 weeks and those whose second dose came at about 12 weeks were combined into one group, since spike-specific TCR depth and breadth did not differ between the two schedules. TCR sequencing was performed for 230 to 250 trial participants, of whom about 200 were given two doses of AZD1222 and approximately 26 were given two doses of MenACWY control vaccine. Trial participants were enrolled into age subgroups of 18-55, 56-69 and 70-plus years, which contained around 140, 26 and 57 TCR-sequenced participants, respectively. What the work shows at the level of the full study, not this receptor alone: Vaccine-associated CD4 TCRs spanned the whole spike protein, with dominant responses in regions 160-218 and 743-854. After two AZD1222 doses, spike-specific TCR breadth and depth were significantly higher than at day 0 and than in MenACWY recipients. Because no day 14 peak-response samples were available, the repertoires could be characterized only after the peak T cell response. The 56-69-year group was small, and its depth increase did not reach significance, likely because of low power. Participants were mostly white British, with more females than males. The authors suggested clonal diversity may have been underestimated. Only a handful of AZD1222 recipients were SARS-CoV-2 seropositive at baseline, limiting conclusions about previously exposed vaccinees. Reportedly, close to half of the unique spike-specific TCRs recognized epitopes lying outside the regions that are mutated in the B.1.351 and B.1.1.7 variants.

The time point label here, explained by the study, means: baseline before first vaccination. The vaccinee samples were drawn from two UK trials, COV001 and COV002, one of which was a single-blind randomized controlled phase 2/3 trial testing AZD1222 (ChAdOx1 nCoV-19) in healthy adults. For TCRbeta chain sequencing, PBMC samples from trial participants were taken at day 0 and at day 28 after the second dose. From the cysteine up to the phenylalanine, the CDR3 has a length of 14 residues. Just CDR3 DNA is preserved here, 42 bases in frame from base 1. The CDR1 and CDR2 encoded by the germline V gene are SGHAT and FQNNGV. V loses 1 base of germline sequence and J loses 4 bases, and the interval between the two ends is 10 bases.

The chain couples TRBV11-2 to TRBJ1-2; the D gene remains uncertain. The specimen comprised peripheral blood, sampled on day 0 of AZD1222 vaccination. The TCR was taken from an adult in good health. The sequenced DNA is TGTGCCAGCAGCTTAGTCGCAGAGTCCTATGGCTACACCTTC. Protein translation: CASSLVAESYGYTF. The CDR3, completed at both ends by the reference TRBV11-2 and TRBJ1-2 genes, gives the full variable domain EAGVAQSPRYKIIEKRQSVAFWCNPISGHATLYWYQQILGQGPKLLIQFQNNGVVDDSQLPKDRFSAERLKGVDSTLKIQPAKLEDSAVYLCASSLVAESYGYTFGSGTRLTVV.